This T cell receptor (beta chain) comes out of a study of blood T cell repertoires in COVID-19 (dated by TCRdb to about 2020). Regarding the research as a whole: Samples from collaborators originated in the United States, Italy and Spain and spanned both the acute and convalescent phases of COVID-19. The prospective study material was composed of cDNA or gDNA derived from T cells, B-cell-depleted T cells, or PBMCs. Subjects who had been exposed to COVID-19, were actively infected with it, or had recovered from it provided the deeply sampled blood TCRbeta repertoires that made up the dataset. Where HLA class I and class II types were available, the types were taken from metadata supplied by the sample provider, not from assay-based typing. A freely available public database, intended as a resource for researchers studying the immune response to SARS-CoV-2, is where the repertoires were released. The samples were drawn from two sources: the first 160 participants of the ongoing ImmuneRACE study, and 950 to 1,500 subjects contributed by 6 global collaborators. Nearly every sample came with metadata listing a de-identified subject ID, COVID-19 status, age in years and sex.

Collaborating institutions collected whole blood in K2EDTA tubes following their own protocols. Collaborator samples were shipped for TCRbeta analysis as frozen whole blood, isolated PBMCs, or DNA extracted from either sample type. The immunoSEQ Assay, a bias-controlled multiplex PCR, was used to amplify TCRbeta CDR3 regions from genomic DNA. The authors processed their data as follows. Nucleated cell counts per sample were estimated from amplification of reference gene primers within the assay. To quantify the absolute abundance of each unique TCRbeta CDR3 rearrangement, sequence reads were collapsed and filtered. For each sample, productive Simpson clonality was calculated as the square root of Simpson's diversity index across productive rearrangements. TCRdb holds this immuneACCESS table with in-frame rearrangements only. Some clones are missing; in checked studies, unresolved V genes explain under half, and the rest has no known cause. V, J and clone size derive from that table, while D and trimming were established from the DNA sequence. This sample has about 110,000 clones in its table, and more than 80% of those were observed once. 1.1% of the sample is taken by the ten largest.

Findings and caveats that apply to the study as a whole: How much clinical and demographic metadata was included differed by source and by participant, and the metadata was provided uncurated.

The CDR3 numbers 15 residues from cysteine through phenylalanine. The only DNA kept is the CDR3, 45 bases in frame from the first base. CDR1 and CDR2, per the germline V gene (reference sequence), are SGHNT and YYREEE. V was cut back by 0 bases and J by 4 bases, leaving a gap of 10 bases between them. About this clone itself: Its antigen is currently not known. No per-base quality is available; no much larger clone lies one base away.

The source material was peripheral blood. This sequence was found in a human donor in a cohort sampled during active COVID-19. The chain was built from TRBV5-4 and TRBJ2-2, with a tentative D gene TRBD2 over 5 matching bases. The DNA sequence is given as TGTGCCAGCAGCTTGGGGCAAGAGGGCACCGGGGAGCTGTTTTTT. This codes for CASSLGQEGTGELFF.